What follows are 19 T cell receptor beta chains derived from one specimen sequenced in a study of blood T cell repertoires in COVID-19. The data were produced by immunoSEQ multiplex PCR, yet TCRdb's version contains in-frame clones alone and is incomplete. The sample records about 220,000 clones, 82% being singletons. The specimen was PBMCs or T cells enriched from blood (not recorded which). These receptors were taken from a woman aged 55-70 years who had recovered from COVID-19.

This clone was recorded at least ten times. The J gene is TRBJ2-7, the V gene TRBV4-1; 8 bases align to TRBD1. The CDR3 runs to 15 residues. The germline V gene has CDR1 MGHRA and CDR2 YSYEKL. The junction had 8 bases not matched to a gene; V was cut back by 5 bases and J by 2 bases. This CDR3 reads CASSNPQGATYEQYF. In DNA form, the CDR3 reads TGCGCCAGCAGCAACCCGCAGGGGGCGACCTACGAGCAGTACTTC.

In DNA, the CDR3 is TGTGCCAGCAGCCGACAGACCCCGGGCTCTGGGGCCAACGTCCTGACTTTC. Translating it yields CASSRQTPGSGANVLTF. The chain links TRBV9 to TRBJ2-6; tentative D call: TRBD1 (5 bases). The CDR3 has 17 amino acids. V was shortened by 4 bases and J by 0 bases, with 14 bases between the two germline ends. CDR1 is SGDLS and CDR2 is YYNGEE in the germline V gene.

This clone was observed once. The V call is TRBV10-3, the J call TRBJ2-3, with a tentative D call TRBD1 (6 bases). The CDR3 is made up of 15 amino acids. The V gene lost 7 bases and the J gene lost 1 base, with 15 bases spanning the gap. CDR1 is ENHRY and CDR2 is SYGVKD in the germline V gene. The CDR3 is CAIKGTGIGTDTQYF. DNA for the CDR3: TGTGCCATCAAGGGCACAGGGATCGGCACAGATACGCAGTATTTT.

The chain joins TRBV6-5 to TRBJ2-3; a possible D gene is TRBD2 (5 bases). The germline gives CDR1 MNHEY, CDR2 SVGAGI. CDR3 length: 12 residues. The V gene lost 9 bases and the J gene lost 4 bases, with 11 bases spanning the gap. DNA for the CDR3: TGTGCCAGTCAGTCGGGGTCAGATACGCAGTATTTT. This sequence encodes CASQSGSDTQYF.

The V gene is TRBV7-6, the J gene TRBJ2-5; D may be TRBD1 (8 bases). CDR1 SGHVS and CDR2 FNYEAQ come from the germline V gene. The V end was cut by 8 bases, the J end by 5 bases, with 21 bases between. The CDR3 totals 15 residues. The CDR3, as DNA: TGTGCCAGCTTCCAGGGGGCGGGGGTAGGGGAGACCCAGTACTTC. Its protein product is CASFQGAGVGETQYF.

This clone showed up just once. V usage is TRBV7-6 and J usage is TRBJ1-1; D unclear. Per germline, CDR1 SGHVS and CDR2 FNYEAQ. Trimming pared 3 bases from V and 3 bases from J, leaving 8 bases between. This CDR3 contains 13 residues. The CDR3 nucleotides are TGTGCCAGCAGCTTTGGAGGCTACACTGAAGCTTTCTTT. As protein: CASSFGGYTEAFF.

In its sample, this clone was seen once. The chain couples TRBV3-1 (or the pseudogene TRBV3-2) to TRBJ2-3, with D possibly TRBD2 on 5 matching bases. The germline CDR1 and CDR2 sequences are LGHDT and YNNKEL (reference sequence). The CDR3 is made up of 17 amino acids. V dropped 0 bases and J dropped 3 bases, with 16 bases sitting between them. This CDR3 is CASSQDQRKGGTDTQYF. The CDR3 DNA is TGTGCCAGCAGCCAAGATCAGCGGAAGGGTGGGACAGATACGCAGTATTTT.

This chain joins TRBV12-3 or TRBV12-4 and TRBJ1-6; the D gene is possibly TRBD1 (6 bases). With 1 base removed from V and 16 bases from J, the gap between germline ends came to 14 bases. The CDR3 is made up of 13 amino acids. This CDR3 reads CASSLGDTLPLHF. CDR3 nucleotide sequence: TGTGCCAGCAGTTTAGGGGACACCTTACCTCTCCACTTT.

This chain links TRBV3-1 (or the pseudogene TRBV3-2) with TRBJ1-1; TRBD1 agrees at 12 bases. The germline V gene has CDR1 LGHDT and CDR2 YNNKEL (reference sequence). The CDR3 loop spans 14 amino acids. The V segment lost 6 bases and the J segment 3 bases; nucleotides outside the gene matches: 2. The CDR3 reads CASRRDRGHTEAFF. The CDR3 DNA reads TGTGCCAGCAGACGGGACAGGGGGCACACTGAAGCTTTCTTT.

CDR3 sequence reads: CASSLHSGRNANTGELFF. The DNA of the CDR3 is TGTGCCAGCAGCTTACATAGCGGGAGGAACGCGAACACCGGGGAGCTGTTTTTT. This rearrangement joins TRBV7-2 to TRBJ2-2; TRBD2 matches 10 bases. The ends lost 2 bases at V and 0 bases at J; junction bases unmatched: 6. CDR3 length: 18 residues. Germline V lookup: CDR1 SGHTA, CDR2 FQGNSA.

This rearrangement joins TRBV11-2 to TRBJ2-1; 8 nucleotides match TRBD1. Germline loops: CDR1 SGHAT, CDR2 FQNNGV. V lost 5 bases to trimming and J lost 9 bases; unmatched junction nucleotides: 6. CDR3 length equals 13 residues. CDR3 nucleotides: TGTGCCAGCAGCACATCCACAGGGGGTGAGCAGTTCTTC. Protein sequence: CASSTSTGGEQFF.

The chain has TRBV9 and TRBJ2-1; maybe TRBD1 (5 bases). Between the trimmed V and J ends, which lost 4 bases and 1 base, there was a span of 12 bases. CDR1 and CDR2 (germline): SGDLS, YYNGEE. The CDR3 is 15 amino acids. The CDR3 DNA reads as TGTGCCAGCAGCCCCCAGGACATTTCCTACAATGAGCAGTTCTTC. This codes for CASSPQDISYNEQFF.

The V gene is TRBV5-8, the J gene TRBJ1-4; TRBD1 matches at 9 bases. CDR3 size: 16 residues. Germline CDR1 and CDR2: SGHTS and YDEGEE. J lost 3 bases, V lost 4 bases, and 7 bases had no gene match. The CDR3 DNA follows: TGTGCCAGCAGCCCCGGGACAGGGAATGCTAATGAAAAACTGTTTTTT. It yields the protein CASSPGTGNANEKLFF.

The V gene is TRBV9, the J gene TRBJ2-1, with D hard to call. This CDR3 region has 13 residues. The germline V gene encodes CDR1 SGDLS and CDR2 YYNGEE. Trimming left V 0 bases short and J 10 bases short, with 11 bases between. This CDR3 is CASSVASPVEQFF. The CDR3 DNA sequence: TGTGCCAGCAGCGTAGCCTCCCCTGTAGAGCAGTTCTTC.

This rearrangement joins TRBV3-1 (or the pseudogene TRBV3-2) to TRBJ2-3; 7 bases match TRBD2. The CDR3 is made up of 14 amino acids. Unmatched junction bases numbered 4, after V lost 1 base and J lost 6 bases. CDR1 LGHDT and CDR2 YNNKEL come from the germline V gene (reference sequence). CDR3 protein: CASSQASGTDTQYF. The DNA for the CDR3 is TGTGCCAGCAGCCAAGCGAGCGGGACTGATACGCAGTATTTT.

V gene TRBV5-1 combines with J gene TRBJ2-1; D is uncertain. V lost 4 bases, J lost 1 base, and 12 bases lay in between. Per the germline V gene, CDR1 is SGHRS and CDR2 is YFSETQ. This CDR3 contains 15 residues. The CDR3 region has the DNA TGCGCCAGCAGCCTGCTGGGCGAATCCTACAATGAGCAGTTCTTC. This encodes CASSLLGESYNEQFF.

The CDR3 spells CASSPPPGGSADTQYF. The DNA for the CDR3 is TGTGCCAGCAGCCCACCCCCAGGGGGCTCGGCAGATACGCAGTATTTT. The chain carries TRBV5-5 and TRBJ2-3; TRBD1 matches at 8 bases. The CDR3 runs to 16 residues. The germline CDR1 and CDR2 sequences are SGHKS and YYEKEE (reference sequence). V gave up 4 bases and J gave up 4 bases; unmatched junction bases: 11.

This rearrangement joins TRBV29-1 to TRBJ2-3, with TRBD2 matching 9 bases. Germline CDR1 reads SQVTM; CDR2 reads ANQGSEA. This CDR3 is built from 11 residues. V gave up 6 bases and J gave up 7 bases; unmatched junction bases: 2. The CDR3 nucleotides are TGCAGCGTGCTAGCGGGGAATACGCAGTATTTT. Its protein is CSVLAGNTQYF.

J is TRBJ2-1 and V is TRBV29-1; TRBD1 is a possible D gene (6 bases). The V gene lost 5 bases and the J gene lost 9 bases, with 14 bases spanning the gap. CDR3 size: 12 residues. CDR1 and CDR2 (germline): SQVTM, ANQGSEA. CDR3 bases: TGCAGCGTTTGGACAGACCCCCGTGAGCAGTTCTTC. Protein: CSVWTDPREQFF.